This passage covers 19 T cell receptor beta chains from one sample sequenced in a study of OX40 agonist ivuxolimab in advanced cancers. This table comes from immunoSEQ multiplex PCR, and its TCRdb copy is limited to in-frame clones, with some not included. Of 89,000 or so clones in the sample, about 89% were seen once. The specimen comprised CD4+ or CD8+ T cells sorted from blood, sampled in a trial of the OX40 agonist ivuxolimab. The receptors shown here come from an adult with an advanced solid tumor such as melanoma, head and neck, liver or kidney cancer.

The chain has TRBV19 and TRBJ2-1, with a weak D call TRBD1 (5 bases). From germline, CDR1 is LNHDA and CDR2 SQIVND (reference sequence). The length of the CDR3 is 16 residues. With 3 bases removed from V and 0 bases from J, the gap between germline ends came to 12 bases. This chain's CDR3 is CASSMSPGSSYNEQFF. The CDR3, as DNA: TGTGCCAGTAGTATGAGCCCAGGGTCCTCCTACAATGAGCAGTTCTTC.

The J gene is TRBJ1-6, the V gene TRBV7-3; D is possibly TRBD1 (5 bases). The CDR3 loop spans 15 amino acids. CDR1 and CDR2 from the germline V gene are SGHTA and FQGTGA. The germline V and J ends were trimmed by 0 bases and 6 bases, with 9 bases remaining between them. CDR3 sequence: CASSLTGAPNSPLHF. CDR3 bases: TGTGCCAGCAGCTTAACAGGGGCTCCTAATTCACCCCTCCACTTT.

The chain has TRBV30 and TRBJ1-1; no clear D. Trimming pared 0 bases from V and 3 bases from J, leaving 8 bases between. This CDR3 is built from 13 residues. CDR1 is GTSNPN, CDR2 SVGIG, per germline (reference sequence). Written as DNA, the CDR3 is TGTGCCTGGAGTGTACTTGATGACACTGAAGCTTTCTTT. This codes for CAWSVLDDTEAFF.

CDR3 nucleotide sequence: TGTGCCTGGAGTGTAGGTACTAGCAGGCGTCCAGATACGCAGTATTTT. Translating gives CAWSVGTSRRPDTQYF. This rearrangement joins TRBV30 to TRBJ2-3; TRBD2 might be the D (6 bases). CDR1 is GTSNPN, CDR2 SVGIG, per germline (reference sequence). The germline V and J ends were trimmed by 0 bases and 4 bases, with 17 bases remaining between them. This CDR3 region has 16 residues.

The chain joins TRBV7-2 to TRBJ1-2, with 9 bases identical to TRBD1. The germline V gene has CDR1 SGHTA and CDR2 FQGNSA. J gave up 8 bases and V 1 base, and 5 bases lay outside the gene matches. This CDR3 spans 14 amino acids. The CDR3: CASSLVQGAEGYTF. DNA of the CDR3: TGTGCCAGCAGCTTAGTACAGGGGGCGGAAGGCTACACCTTC.

The chain carries TRBV28 and TRBJ1-3; tentatively, D is TRBD1 (6 bases). Per germline, CDR1 MDHEN and CDR2 SYDVKM. With 3 bases removed from V and 0 bases from J, the gap between germline ends came to 9 bases. CDR3 size: 15 residues. CDR3 region: CASSFEGGSGNTIYF. As DNA, the CDR3 is TGTGCCAGCAGTTTCGAAGGGGGCTCTGGAAACACCATATATTTT.

This chain connects TRBV9 to TRBJ2-5, with D possibly matching TRBD1 (6 bases). The germline V and J ends were trimmed by 2 bases and 5 bases, with 16 bases remaining between them. CDR3 length equals 15 residues. CDR1 is SGDLS, CDR2 YYNGEE, per germline. CDR3 in DNA: TGTGCCAGCAGCGTTCAGGGGTGGGTGAGGGAGACCCAGTACTTC. It yields the protein CASSVQGWVRETQYF.

The rearrangement links TRBV7-9 to TRBJ2-2; TRBD1 agrees at 9 bases. After removal of 2 bases from V and 9 bases from J, the junction contained 10 bases not matched to a gene. CDR3 length: 16 residues. The germline V gene has CDR1 SEHNR and CDR2 FQNEAQ (reference sequence). The CDR3 DNA reads as TGTGCCAGCAGCTTACATCCGGGACAGGGTATCCGGGAGCTGTTTTTT. Amino acids: CASSLHPGQGIRELFF.

This chain uses TRBV28 with TRBJ1-5; D gene unclear. V dropped 7 bases and J dropped 7 bases, with 11 bases sitting between them. CDR1 is MDHEN, CDR2 SYDVKM, per germline. The CDR3 is 12 residues long. The CDR3 DNA reads TGTGCCAGCACCTTGGGGTGGCAGCCCCAGCATTTT. Translation gives CASTLGWQPQHF.

This rearrangement joins TRBV30 to TRBJ1-1, with D unclear. The CDR3 sequence is 14 residues long. Trimming removed 2 bases from V and 1 base from J, with 11 bases in between. The germline gives CDR1 GTSNPN, CDR2 SVGIG (reference sequence). The CDR3 DNA sequence: TGTGCCTGGAGTTATGAAAACTCGAACACTGAAGCTTTCTTT. This gives the protein CAWSYENSNTEAFF.

The rearrangement uses TRBV15 and TRBJ2-1, with TRBD2 identical over 7 bases. From germline, CDR1 is LNHNV and CDR2 YYDKDF (reference sequence). J was trimmed by 15 bases and V by 0 bases; bases with no gene match: 8. The CDR3 totals 13 residues. In DNA form, the CDR3 reads TGTGCCACCAGCAGAGATACTAGCGCAGAGTGGTTCTTC. Protein: CATSRDTSAEWFF.

V is TRBV6-1 and J is TRBJ2-1, with 7 bases matching TRBD1. Germline trimming cut 4 bases from V and 3 bases from J; bases unmatched to any gene: 3. The CDR3 contains 14 residues. Germline loops: CDR1 MNHNS, CDR2 SASEGT. As DNA, the CDR3 is TGTGCCAGCAGTGGACAGGGTAACTACAATGAGCAGTTCTTC. Translated: CASSGQGNYNEQFF.

This rearrangement joins TRBV19 to TRBJ1-1; no reliable D call. CDR1 and CDR2 from the germline V gene are LNHDA and SQIVND (reference sequence). This CDR3 region has 13 residues. Trimming shortened V by 8 bases and J by 4 bases, and 14 bases separated the two germline ends. The CDR3: CASRPPGSTEAFF. The CDR3 DNA reads TGTGCCAGTCGCCCTCCGGGGAGCACTGAAGCTTTCTTT.

The chain combines TRBV28 with TRBJ1-2, with 8 positions matching TRBD1. Germline lookup yields CDR1 MDHEN and CDR2 SYDVKM. The CDR3 is 15 residues long. The V segment lost 5 bases and the J segment 3 bases; nucleotides outside the gene matches: 8. CDR3 in DNA: TGTGCCAGCAGTACGGACAGGGAAGGGTACTATGGCTACACCTTC. Translated, it gives CASSTDREGYYGYTF.

The J gene is TRBJ1-5, the V gene TRBV30; D might be TRBD1 (6 bases). The length of the CDR3 is 14 residues. Germline CDR1 GTSNPN, CDR2 SVGIG (reference sequence). With 2 bases removed from V and 6 bases from J, the gap between germline ends came to 14 bases. Here the CDR3 DNA reads TGTGCCTGGAGTCCCGACAGGATGGGTCAGCCCCAGCATTTT. Protein: CAWSPDRMGQPQHF.

CDR3 sequence: CAWSSAYEQYF. In DNA, the CDR3 is TGTGCCTGGAGCAGTGCCTACGAGCAGTACTTC. This chain joins TRBV30 and TRBJ2-7; D is undetermined. The CDR3 is 11 residues long. CDR1 and CDR2 (germline): GTSNPN, SVGIG (reference sequence). Trimming cost V 3 bases and J 2 bases, with 5 bases left between them.

The gene calls are TRBV19 and TRBJ2-3; D gene uncertain. V lost 6 bases, J lost 8 bases, and 12 bases lay in between. Looked up from germline, CDR1 is LNHDA and CDR2 is SQIVND (reference sequence). This CDR3 is built from 12 residues. The CDR3, as DNA: TGTGCCAGTAGCCTCTTCCGACCTACGCAGTATTTT. Its translation: CASSLFRPTQYF.

The chain combines TRBV7-3 with TRBJ2-1, with 9 nucleotides matching TRBD2. From germline, CDR1 is SGHTA and CDR2 FQGTGA. V was clipped by 3 bases and J by 6 bases; unmatched bases: 6. The CDR3 has 15 residues. CDR3 protein: CASSFLAGAVNEQFF. CDR3 sequence (DNA): TGTGCCAGCAGCTTCTTAGCGGGAGCGGTCAATGAGCAGTTCTTC.

The chain carries TRBV28 and TRBJ1-1; unclear D gene. CDR1 is MDHEN and CDR2 is SYDVKM in the germline V gene. This CDR3 has 13 amino acids. V was trimmed by 7 bases and J by 10 bases, leaving 19 bases between them. CDR3 coding DNA: TGTGCCAGCAAACTATTGAACGGAGAGACAGCTTTCTTT. This translates into CASKLLNGETAFF.